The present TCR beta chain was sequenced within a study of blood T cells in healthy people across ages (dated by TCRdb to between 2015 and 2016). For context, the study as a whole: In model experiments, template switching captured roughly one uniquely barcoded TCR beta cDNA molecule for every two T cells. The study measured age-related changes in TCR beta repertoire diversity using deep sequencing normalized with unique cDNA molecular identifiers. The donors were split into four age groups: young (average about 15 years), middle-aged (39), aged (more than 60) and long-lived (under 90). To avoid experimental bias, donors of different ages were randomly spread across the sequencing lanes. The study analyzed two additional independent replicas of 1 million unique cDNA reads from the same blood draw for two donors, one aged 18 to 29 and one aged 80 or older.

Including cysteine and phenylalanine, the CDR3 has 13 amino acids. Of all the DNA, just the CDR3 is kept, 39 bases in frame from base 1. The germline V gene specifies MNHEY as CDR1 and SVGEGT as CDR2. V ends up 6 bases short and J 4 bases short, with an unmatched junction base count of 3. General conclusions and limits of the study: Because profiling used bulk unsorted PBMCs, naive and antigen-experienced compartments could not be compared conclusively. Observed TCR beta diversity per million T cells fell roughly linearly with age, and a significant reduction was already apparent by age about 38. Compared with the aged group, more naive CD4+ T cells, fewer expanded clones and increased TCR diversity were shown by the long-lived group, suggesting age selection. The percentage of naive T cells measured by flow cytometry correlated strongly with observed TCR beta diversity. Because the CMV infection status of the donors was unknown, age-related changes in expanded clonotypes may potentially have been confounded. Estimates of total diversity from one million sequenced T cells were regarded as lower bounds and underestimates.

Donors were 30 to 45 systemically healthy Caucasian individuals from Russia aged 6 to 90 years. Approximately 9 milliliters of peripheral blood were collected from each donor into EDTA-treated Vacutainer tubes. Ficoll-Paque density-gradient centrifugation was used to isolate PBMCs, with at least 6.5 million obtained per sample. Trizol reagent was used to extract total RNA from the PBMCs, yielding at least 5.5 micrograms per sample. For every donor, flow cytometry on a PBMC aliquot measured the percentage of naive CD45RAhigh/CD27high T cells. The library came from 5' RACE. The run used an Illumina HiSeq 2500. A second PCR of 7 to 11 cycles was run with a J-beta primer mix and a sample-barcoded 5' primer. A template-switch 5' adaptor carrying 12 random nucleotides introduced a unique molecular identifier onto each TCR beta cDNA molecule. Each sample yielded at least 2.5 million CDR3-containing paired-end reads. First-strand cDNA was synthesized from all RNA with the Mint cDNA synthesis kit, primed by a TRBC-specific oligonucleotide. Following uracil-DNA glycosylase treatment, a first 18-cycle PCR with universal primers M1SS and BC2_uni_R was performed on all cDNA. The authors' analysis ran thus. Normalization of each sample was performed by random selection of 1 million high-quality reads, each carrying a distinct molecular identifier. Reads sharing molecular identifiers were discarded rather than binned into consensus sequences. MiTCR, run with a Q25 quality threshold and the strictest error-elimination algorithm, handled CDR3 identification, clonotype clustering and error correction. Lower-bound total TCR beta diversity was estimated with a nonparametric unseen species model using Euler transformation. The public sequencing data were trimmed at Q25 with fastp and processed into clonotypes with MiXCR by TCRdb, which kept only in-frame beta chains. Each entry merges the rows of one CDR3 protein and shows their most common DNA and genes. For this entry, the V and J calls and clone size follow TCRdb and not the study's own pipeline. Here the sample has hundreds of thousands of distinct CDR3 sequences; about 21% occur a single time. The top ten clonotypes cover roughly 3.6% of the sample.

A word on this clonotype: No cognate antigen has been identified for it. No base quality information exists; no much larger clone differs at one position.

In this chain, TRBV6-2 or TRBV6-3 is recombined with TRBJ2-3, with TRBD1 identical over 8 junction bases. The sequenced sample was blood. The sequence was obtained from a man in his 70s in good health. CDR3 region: CASRTGGPDTQYF. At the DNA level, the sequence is TGTGCCAGCAGAACAGGGGGGCCAGATACGCAGTATTTT.